This T cell receptor beta chain came from a study of T-cell reconstitution after alpha-beta-depleted transplantation in children. It was with unique molecular identifiers that the TCRbeta library was prepared. Each CDR3 protein gets one entry after TCRdb re-called the PCR reads with MiXCR. The data show 500,000 to 600,000 distinct CDR3 sequences, with around a third seen just once and 2.4% held by the top ten. A few counts support this clonotype. The V end lost 3 bases, the J end lost 1 base, and 9 bases lay between the germline ends. The CDR3 extends over 13 amino acids. The germline gives CDR1 DFQATT, CDR2 SNEGSKA (reference sequence).

This specimen consisted of PBMCs from the stem cell graft donor, obtained from the stem cell graft. The rearrangement uses TRBV20-1 and TRBJ1-1; no definite D call. The TCR comes from a human donor who donated a stem cell graft to a child with aplastic anemia. This chain's CDR3 is CSARPQPNTEAFF. The CDR3 DNA is TGCAGTGCTAGGCCCCAACCGAACACTGAAGCTTTCTTT.